A selection of T cell receptor beta chains follows, all from one sample in a study of blood T cell repertoires in COVID-19. Sequenced by immunoSEQ multiplex PCR; TCRdb stores in-frame clones only, minus some. The data contain 60,000 to 75,000 clones, more than 75% of them seen just once; the ten biggest clones take up about 1.3%. Sequencing was done on a sample of peripheral blood. Receptors were obtained from a human donor in a cohort sampled during active COVID-19. CDR3s include the opening cysteine and the closing phenylalanine or tryptophan. The D gene is left open where the match is weak. A row's size may be missing; if present it is once, few, many or a size class.

j_call | v_call | clone_size | d_call | cdr3_nt | cdr3_aa
TRBJ1-2 | TRBV10-3 | . | . | TGTGCCATCAACCCGGGAACAATCTATGGCTACACCTTC | CAINPGTIYGYTF
TRBJ1-2 | TRBV4-2 | . | . | TGTGCCAGCAGCCAATTCTCCTATGGCTACACCTTC | CASSQFSYGYTF
TRBJ1-6 | TRBV7-2 | once | . | TGTGCCAGCAGCTTACCGCCAGACAACAATTCACCCCTCCACTTT | CASSLPPDNNSPLHF
TRBJ2-1 | TRBV19 | . | . | TGTGCCAGTAGTGGCGGGCGGGAGCAGTTCTTC | CASSGGREQFF
TRBJ1-2 | TRBV11-3 | . | . | TGTGCCAGCAGCTTAGTAGGGGGTATCGATGGCTACACCTTC | CASSLVGGIDGYTF
TRBJ1-4 | TRBV5-1 | . | . | TGCGCCAGCAGCTTGGACGGAGCAACTAATGAAAAACTGTTTTTT | CASSLDGATNEKLFF
TRBJ1-6 | TRBV5-8 | . | . | TGTGCCAGCAGCGGCGGGGAAGTGGCCCTCCACTTT | CASSGGEVALHF
TRBJ1-6 | TRBV5-1 | . | . | TGCGCCAGCAGCTTTGGGGGCGAGAATTCACCCCTCCACTTT | CASSFGGENSPLHF
TRBJ2-7 | TRBV15 | few | TRBD2 | TGTGCCACCAGCAGAGAATGGAGTAGCGGGGATACCTACGAGCAGTACTTC | CATSREWSSGDTYEQYF
TRBJ1-4 | TRBV7-9 | . | . | TGTGCCAGCAGCTTAGCGACAGATAATGAAAAACTGTTTTTT | CASSLATDNEKLFF
TRBJ2-7 | TRBV14 | . | . | TGTGCCAGCAGCCAAGATGTGGACAGAGAGCAGTACTTC | CASSQDVDREQYF
TRBJ2-2 | TRBV7-2 | . | TRBD2 | TGTGCCAGCAGCCCGACGGGTAGCGGGAGTGGGACCGGGGAGCTGTTTTTT | CASSPTGSGSGTGELFF
TRBJ1-1 | TRBV6-5 | . | . | TGTGCCAACGGGGACACAAACCTCGGGGCTGAAGCTTTCTTT | CANGDTNLGAEAFF
TRBJ2-7 | TRBV4-1 | . | TRBD2 | TGCGCCAGCAGCCAAGACACTAGCGGGACGAGCTCCTACGAGCAGTACTTC | CASSQDTSGTSSYEQYF
TRBJ1-6 | TRBV19 | . | . | TGTGCCAGTAGTGCAATAGAGAATTCACCCCTCCACTTT | CASSAIENSPLHF
TRBJ1-1 | TRBV5-1 | . | . | TGCGCCAGCAGCCCCTGGGAGGGAACTGAAGCTTTCTTT | CASSPWEGTEAFF
TRBJ1-2 | TRBV28 | . | TRBD1 | TGTGCCAGCAGTTTATCCCGATCCGGACAGGGGGCGCTTTATGGCTACACCTTC | CASSLSRSGQGALYGYTF